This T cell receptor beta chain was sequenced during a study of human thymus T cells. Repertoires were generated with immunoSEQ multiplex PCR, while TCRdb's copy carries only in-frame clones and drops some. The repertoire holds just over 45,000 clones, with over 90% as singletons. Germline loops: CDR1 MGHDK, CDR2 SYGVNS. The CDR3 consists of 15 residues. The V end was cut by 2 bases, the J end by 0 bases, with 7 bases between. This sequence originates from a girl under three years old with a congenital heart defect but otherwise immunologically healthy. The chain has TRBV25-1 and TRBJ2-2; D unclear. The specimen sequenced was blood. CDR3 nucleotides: TGTGCCAGCAGTGAAGGCGTAGCGAACACCGGGGAGCTGTTTTTT. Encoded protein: CASSEGVANTGELFF.